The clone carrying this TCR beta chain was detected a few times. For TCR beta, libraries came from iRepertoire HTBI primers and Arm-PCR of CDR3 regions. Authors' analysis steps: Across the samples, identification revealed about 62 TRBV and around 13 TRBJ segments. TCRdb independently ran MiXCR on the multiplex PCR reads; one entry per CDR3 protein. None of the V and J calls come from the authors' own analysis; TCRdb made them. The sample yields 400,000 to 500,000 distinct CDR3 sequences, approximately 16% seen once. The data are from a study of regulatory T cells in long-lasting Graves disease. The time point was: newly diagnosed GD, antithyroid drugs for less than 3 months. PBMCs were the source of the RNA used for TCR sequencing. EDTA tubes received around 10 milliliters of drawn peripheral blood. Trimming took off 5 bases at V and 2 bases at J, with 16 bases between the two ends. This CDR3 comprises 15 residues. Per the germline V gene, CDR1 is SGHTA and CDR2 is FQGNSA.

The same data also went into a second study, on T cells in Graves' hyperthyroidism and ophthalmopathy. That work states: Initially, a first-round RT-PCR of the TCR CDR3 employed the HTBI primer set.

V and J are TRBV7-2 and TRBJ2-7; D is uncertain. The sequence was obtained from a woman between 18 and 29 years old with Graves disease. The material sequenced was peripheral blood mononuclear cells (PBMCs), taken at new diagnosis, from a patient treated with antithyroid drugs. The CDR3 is CASSHYFPRTYEQYF. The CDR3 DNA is TGTGCCAGCAGCCATTACTTCCCTCGAACCTACGAGCAGTACTTC.